These 22 T cell receptor beta chains were sequenced from one sample in a study of blood T cell repertoires in COVID-19. Sequencing was performed with immunoSEQ multiplex PCR; in TCRdb, only in-frame clones are kept and a portion is missing. Among about 180,000 clones listed, approximately 89% were seen once. Sequencing input: peripheral blood. The receptors were sampled from a man aged 35 to 55 with active or convalescent COVID-19.

This chain links TRBV5-4 with TRBJ1-1, with D uncertain. Trimming stripped 4 bases from V and 7 bases from J, with 11 bases between. The germline CDR1 and CDR2 sequences are SGHNT and YYREEE (reference sequence). The CDR3 sequence is 12 residues long. CDR3 sequence reads: CASSLGSGEAFF. The DNA of the CDR3 is TGTGCCAGCAGCCTGGGATCGGGTGAAGCTTTCTTT.

V and J are TRBV5-8 and TRBJ1-1; TRBD1 aligns across 8 bases. The CDR3 is made up of 18 amino acids. The germline CDR1 and CDR2 sequences are SGHTS and YDEGEE. Trimming cost V 2 bases and J 4 bases; bases outside gene matches: 16. The CDR3 protein is CASSFVPLGQGAITEAFF. CDR3 sequence (DNA): TGTGCCAGCAGCTTCGTACCCCTTGGGCAGGGGGCAATCACTGAAGCTTTCTTT.

This clone was seen a single time. The J gene is TRBJ2-7, the V gene TRBV2; 9 bases map to TRBD1. Trimming cost V 6 bases and J 5 bases; bases outside gene matches: 5. CDR1 and CDR2 (germline): SNHLY, FYNNEI. The CDR3 covers 13 residues. CDR3 in DNA: TGTGCCAGCAGGGACAGGGGCTTCAACGAGCAGTACTTC. Translating gives CASRDRGFNEQYF.

The rearrangement joins TRBV6-5 to TRBJ2-7; 10 positions match TRBD1. This CDR3 region has 15 residues. V trimming: 6 bases; J trimming: 0 bases; junction bases outside the gene matches: 5. CDR1 and CDR2 from the germline V gene are MNHEY and SVGAGI. The CDR3 DNA sequence: TGTGCCAGCAGAGCGGACAGGGGGGCCTCCTACGAGCAGTACTTC. Amino acid sequence: CASRADRGASYEQYF.

This sequence joins TRBV3-1 (or the pseudogene TRBV3-2) and TRBJ1-6; D may be TRBD1 (5 bases). Germline CDR1 LGHDT, CDR2 YNNKEL (reference sequence). The CDR3 runs to 15 residues. Trimming shortened V by 4 bases and J by 7 bases, and 14 bases separated the two germline ends. The CDR3 protein is CASSPGEGLNSPLHF. The CDR3 DNA reads as TGTGCCAGCAGCCCGGGGGAGGGGTTGAATTCACCCCTCCACTTT.

The chain recombines TRBV2 with TRBJ2-7; 7 positions match TRBD1. CDR1 and CDR2 from the germline V gene are SNHLY and FYNNEI. The ends lost 4 bases at V and 2 bases at J; junction bases unmatched: 8. This CDR3 region has 15 residues. CDR3 in amino acids: CASSVGQGVPYEQYF. The CDR3 coding sequence is TGTGCCAGCAGTGTTGGGCAGGGGGTCCCCTACGAGCAGTACTTC.

The V gene is TRBV7-9, the J gene TRBJ2-7; the D gene is possibly TRBD1 (5 bases). The CDR3 runs to 15 residues. Trimming shortened V by 1 base and J by 2 bases, and 12 bases separated the two germline ends. Per the germline V gene, CDR1 is SEHNR and CDR2 is FQNEAQ (reference sequence). This CDR3 reads CASSLGSPDTYEQYF. As DNA, the CDR3 is TGTGCCAGCAGCTTAGGTAGTCCGGACACCTACGAGCAGTACTTC.

This clone was observed a single time. This sequence joins TRBV11-3 and TRBJ2-1, with 7 bases identical to TRBD2. Germline V CDR1 and CDR2: SGHNT, YENEEA. V lost 4 bases, J lost 1 base, and 10 bases stayed unmatched. There are 17 residues in the CDR3. CDR3 nucleotide sequence: TGTGCCAGCAGCTCCTACGGCCTAGCGGCTTCCTACAATGAGCAGTTCTTC. This translates into CASSSYGLAASYNEQFF.

The J gene is TRBJ1-2, the V gene TRBV7-8, with 7 bases aligning to TRBD1. This CDR3 has 12 residues. V lost 8 bases and J lost 4; bases outside the gene matches: 4. Germline V CDR1 and CDR2: SGHVS, FQNEAQ. The CDR3 sequence: CASGDRAYGYTF. In nucleotides, the CDR3 is TGTGCCAGCGGTGACAGGGCCTATGGCTACACCTTC.

The chain joins TRBV7-8 to TRBJ2-7; D is possibly TRBD1 (6 bases). Trimming shortened V by 5 bases and J by 3 bases, and 14 bases separated the two germline ends. The length of the CDR3 is 14 residues. The V gene's germline CDR1 is SGHVS and CDR2 FQNEAQ. The CDR3 loop reads CASSQGQRLYEQYF. The CDR3 coding sequence is TGTGCCAGCAGCCAGGGGCAGAGACTCTACGAGCAGTACTTC.

This clone was seen only a few times. The CDR3: CAISFPEQGEYGYTF. Written as DNA, the CDR3 is TGTGCCATCAGTTTCCCCGAACAGGGGGAGTATGGCTACACCTTC. The chain joins TRBV10-3 to TRBJ1-2; 8 bases align to TRBD1. The V and J ends lost 5 bases and 5 bases, in that order; junction bases with no gene match: 10. CDR3 length equals 15 residues. Germline V gene lookup returns CDR1 ENHRY and CDR2 SYGVKD.

This clone was observed a few times. In DNA, the CDR3 is TGCGCCAGCAGCTTCAGGACAGGGGAACCCCTCCACTTT. Translated, it gives CASSFRTGEPLHF. V usage is TRBV5-1 and J usage is TRBJ1-6; TRBD1 matches at 9 bases. Germline-derived CDR1 and CDR2 are SGHRS and YFSETQ. This CDR3 comprises 13 residues. The J segment lost 12 bases and the V segment lost 2 bases, leaving 3 bases of the junction unmatched. Full variable domain (outside the CDR3, taken from reference TRBV5-1 and TRBJ1-6): KAGVTQTPRYLIKTRGQQVTLSCSPISGHRSVSWYQQTPGQGLQFLFEYFSETQRNKGNFPGRFSGRQFSNSRSEMNVSTLELGDSALYLCASSFRTGEPLHFGNGTRLTVT.

J is TRBJ1-1 and V is TRBV7-8; 9 positions match TRBD1. V dropped 5 bases and J dropped 4; count of bases not matched to a gene: 11. In germline, CDR1 is SGHVS, CDR2 FQNEAQ. This CDR3 has 16 amino acids. CDR3 residues: CASSAHRGQGGTEAFF. The CDR3 coding sequence is TGTGCCAGCAGCGCCCACAGGGGGCAAGGTGGCACTGAAGCTTTCTTT.

This clone was recorded many times. The chain has TRBV5-4 and TRBJ2-2, with D maybe TRBD2 (6 bases). Between the trimmed V and J ends, which lost 6 bases and 4 bases, there was a span of 10 bases. The CDR3 has 13 residues. CDR1 SGHNT and CDR2 YYREEE come from the germline V gene (reference sequence). The CDR3 coding sequence is TGTGCCAGCACCTCGCGGGGCACCGGGGAGCTGTTTTTT. It codes for CASTSRGTGELFF.

This clone has a handful of counts. The gene calls are TRBV5-1 and TRBJ1-6; D possibly corresponds to TRBD1 (5 bases). The CDR3 has 16 residues. Trimming pared 0 bases from V and 8 bases from J, leaving 15 bases between. Germline CDR1 is SGHRS and CDR2 is YFSETQ. CDR3 region: CASSLGPLRDYSPLHF. DNA of the CDR3: TGCGCCAGCAGCTTGGGTCCCCTCAGGGACTATTCACCCCTCCACTTT.

The J gene is TRBJ1-3, the V gene TRBV30; TRBD1 matches 10 bases. The germline V gene has CDR1 GTSNPN and CDR2 SVGIG (reference sequence). The CDR3 has 16 amino acids. V was pared by 0 bases and J by 1 base, with 3 bases of the junction left unmatched. CDR3 amino acids: CAWSVRQGASGNTIYF. In nucleotides, the CDR3 is TGTGCCTGGAGTGTACGACAGGGGGCTTCTGGAAACACCATATATTTT.

The V call is TRBV3-1 (or the pseudogene TRBV3-2), the J call TRBJ1-2; D uncertain. Germline CDR1 LGHDT, CDR2 YNNKEL (reference sequence). This CDR3 is built from 12 residues. Trimming shortened V by 0 bases and J by 7 bases, and 6 bases separated the two germline ends. The CDR3 sequence is CASSQDFSGYTF. The CDR3 nucleotides are TGTGCCAGCAGCCAAGACTTTTCTGGCTACACCTTC.

The J gene is TRBJ1-2, the V gene TRBV5-1, with D maybe TRBD1 (5 bases). CDR1 is SGHRS, CDR2 YFSETQ, per germline. The CDR3 sequence is 13 residues long. V lost 4 bases to trimming and J lost 4 bases, with 11 bases between them. CDR3 sequence: CASSPLQGYGYTF. Here the CDR3 DNA reads TGCGCCAGCAGCCCCCTGCAGGGCTATGGCTACACCTTC. Full variable domain (outside the CDR3, taken from reference TRBV5-1 and TRBJ1-2): KAGVTQTPRYLIKTRGQQVTLSCSPISGHRSVSWYQQTPGQGLQFLFEYFSETQRNKGNFPGRFSGRQFSNSRSEMNVSTLELGDSALYLCASSPLQGYGYTFGSGTRLTVV.

The gene calls are TRBV2 and TRBJ1-4; 8 bases fit TRBD1. The CDR3 is 14 residues long. CDR1 and CDR2 from the germline V gene are SNHLY and FYNNEI. Trimming removed 5 bases from V and 7 bases from J; junction bases left unmatched: 6. The CDR3 coding sequence is TGTGCCAGCAGTCCAGACAGGGGAGGTGAAAAACTGTTTTTT. This encodes CASSPDRGGEKLFF.

The rearrangement joins TRBV7-2 to TRBJ2-3; D not certain. This CDR3 comprises 16 residues. V was clipped by 3 bases and J by 3 bases, with 16 bases between them. Per the germline V gene, CDR1 is SGHTA and CDR2 is FQGNSA. DNA for the CDR3: TGTGCCAGCAGCTTCGTCACACCCCCCACAACAGATACGCAGTATTTT. Translating gives CASSFVTPPTTDTQYF.

The chain couples TRBV11-2 to TRBJ2-4, with D perhaps TRBD2 (7 bases). The germline gives CDR1 SGHAT, CDR2 FQNNGV. Trimming pared 5 bases from V and 6 bases from J, leaving 14 bases between. The CDR3 loop spans 14 amino acids. The CDR3 here is CASSGTGRGNIQYF. CDR3 in DNA: TGTGCCAGCAGCGGAACAGGGAGGGGAAACATTCAGTACTTC. The full variable domain, with the rest looked up from reference TRBV11-2 and TRBJ2-4, is EAGVAQSPRYKIIEKRQSVAFWCNPISGHATLYWYQQILGQGPKLLIQFQNNGVVDDSQLPKDRFSAERLKGVDSTLKIQPAKLEDSAVYLCASSGTGRGNIQYFGAGTRLSVL.

The chain carries TRBV7-9 and TRBJ1-2; D perhaps matches TRBD1 (5 bases). Trimming pared 1 base from V and 8 bases from J, leaving 23 bases between. The germline gives CDR1 SEHNR, CDR2 FQNEAQ (reference sequence). The CDR3 is made up of 17 amino acids. CDR3 sequence reads: CASSLVLGRRDAGGYTF. CDR3 DNA: TGTGCCAGCAGCTTAGTTCTGGGGCGGCGAGACGCCGGGGGCTACACCTTC.